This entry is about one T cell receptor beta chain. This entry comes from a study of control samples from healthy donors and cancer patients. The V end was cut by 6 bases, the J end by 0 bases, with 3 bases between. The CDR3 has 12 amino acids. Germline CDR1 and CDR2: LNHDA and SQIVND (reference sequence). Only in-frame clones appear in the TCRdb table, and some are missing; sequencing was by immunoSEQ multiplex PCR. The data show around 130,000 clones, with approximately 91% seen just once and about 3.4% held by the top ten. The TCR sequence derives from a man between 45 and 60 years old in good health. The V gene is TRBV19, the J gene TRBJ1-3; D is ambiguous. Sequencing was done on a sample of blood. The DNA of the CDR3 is TGTGCCAGTAGAACCTCTGGAAACACCATATATTTT. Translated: CASRTSGNTIYF. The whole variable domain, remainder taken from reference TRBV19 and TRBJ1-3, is DGGITQSPKYLFRKEGQNVTLSCEQNLNHDAMYWYRQDPGQGLRLIYYSQIVNDFQKGDIAEGYSVSREKKESFPLTVTSAQKNPTAFYLCASRTSGNTIYFGEGSWLTVV.